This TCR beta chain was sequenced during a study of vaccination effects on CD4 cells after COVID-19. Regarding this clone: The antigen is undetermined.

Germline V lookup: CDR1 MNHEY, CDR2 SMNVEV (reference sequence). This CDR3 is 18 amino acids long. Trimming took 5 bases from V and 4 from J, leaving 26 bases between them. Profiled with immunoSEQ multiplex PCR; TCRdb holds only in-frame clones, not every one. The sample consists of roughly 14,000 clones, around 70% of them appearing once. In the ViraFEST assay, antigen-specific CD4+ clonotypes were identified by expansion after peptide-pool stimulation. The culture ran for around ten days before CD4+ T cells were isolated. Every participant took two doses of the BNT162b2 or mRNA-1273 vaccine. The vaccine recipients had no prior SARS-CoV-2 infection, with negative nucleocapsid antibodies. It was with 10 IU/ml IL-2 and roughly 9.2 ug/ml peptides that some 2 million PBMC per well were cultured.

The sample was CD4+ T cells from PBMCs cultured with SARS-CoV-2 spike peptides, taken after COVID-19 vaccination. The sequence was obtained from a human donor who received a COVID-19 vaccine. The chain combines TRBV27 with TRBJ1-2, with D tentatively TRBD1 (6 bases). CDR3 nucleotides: TGTGCCAGCAGTCGAACGGCTCCCACGAGGGGAGGGGGCTATGGCTACACCTTC. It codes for CASSRTAPTRGGGYGYTF.